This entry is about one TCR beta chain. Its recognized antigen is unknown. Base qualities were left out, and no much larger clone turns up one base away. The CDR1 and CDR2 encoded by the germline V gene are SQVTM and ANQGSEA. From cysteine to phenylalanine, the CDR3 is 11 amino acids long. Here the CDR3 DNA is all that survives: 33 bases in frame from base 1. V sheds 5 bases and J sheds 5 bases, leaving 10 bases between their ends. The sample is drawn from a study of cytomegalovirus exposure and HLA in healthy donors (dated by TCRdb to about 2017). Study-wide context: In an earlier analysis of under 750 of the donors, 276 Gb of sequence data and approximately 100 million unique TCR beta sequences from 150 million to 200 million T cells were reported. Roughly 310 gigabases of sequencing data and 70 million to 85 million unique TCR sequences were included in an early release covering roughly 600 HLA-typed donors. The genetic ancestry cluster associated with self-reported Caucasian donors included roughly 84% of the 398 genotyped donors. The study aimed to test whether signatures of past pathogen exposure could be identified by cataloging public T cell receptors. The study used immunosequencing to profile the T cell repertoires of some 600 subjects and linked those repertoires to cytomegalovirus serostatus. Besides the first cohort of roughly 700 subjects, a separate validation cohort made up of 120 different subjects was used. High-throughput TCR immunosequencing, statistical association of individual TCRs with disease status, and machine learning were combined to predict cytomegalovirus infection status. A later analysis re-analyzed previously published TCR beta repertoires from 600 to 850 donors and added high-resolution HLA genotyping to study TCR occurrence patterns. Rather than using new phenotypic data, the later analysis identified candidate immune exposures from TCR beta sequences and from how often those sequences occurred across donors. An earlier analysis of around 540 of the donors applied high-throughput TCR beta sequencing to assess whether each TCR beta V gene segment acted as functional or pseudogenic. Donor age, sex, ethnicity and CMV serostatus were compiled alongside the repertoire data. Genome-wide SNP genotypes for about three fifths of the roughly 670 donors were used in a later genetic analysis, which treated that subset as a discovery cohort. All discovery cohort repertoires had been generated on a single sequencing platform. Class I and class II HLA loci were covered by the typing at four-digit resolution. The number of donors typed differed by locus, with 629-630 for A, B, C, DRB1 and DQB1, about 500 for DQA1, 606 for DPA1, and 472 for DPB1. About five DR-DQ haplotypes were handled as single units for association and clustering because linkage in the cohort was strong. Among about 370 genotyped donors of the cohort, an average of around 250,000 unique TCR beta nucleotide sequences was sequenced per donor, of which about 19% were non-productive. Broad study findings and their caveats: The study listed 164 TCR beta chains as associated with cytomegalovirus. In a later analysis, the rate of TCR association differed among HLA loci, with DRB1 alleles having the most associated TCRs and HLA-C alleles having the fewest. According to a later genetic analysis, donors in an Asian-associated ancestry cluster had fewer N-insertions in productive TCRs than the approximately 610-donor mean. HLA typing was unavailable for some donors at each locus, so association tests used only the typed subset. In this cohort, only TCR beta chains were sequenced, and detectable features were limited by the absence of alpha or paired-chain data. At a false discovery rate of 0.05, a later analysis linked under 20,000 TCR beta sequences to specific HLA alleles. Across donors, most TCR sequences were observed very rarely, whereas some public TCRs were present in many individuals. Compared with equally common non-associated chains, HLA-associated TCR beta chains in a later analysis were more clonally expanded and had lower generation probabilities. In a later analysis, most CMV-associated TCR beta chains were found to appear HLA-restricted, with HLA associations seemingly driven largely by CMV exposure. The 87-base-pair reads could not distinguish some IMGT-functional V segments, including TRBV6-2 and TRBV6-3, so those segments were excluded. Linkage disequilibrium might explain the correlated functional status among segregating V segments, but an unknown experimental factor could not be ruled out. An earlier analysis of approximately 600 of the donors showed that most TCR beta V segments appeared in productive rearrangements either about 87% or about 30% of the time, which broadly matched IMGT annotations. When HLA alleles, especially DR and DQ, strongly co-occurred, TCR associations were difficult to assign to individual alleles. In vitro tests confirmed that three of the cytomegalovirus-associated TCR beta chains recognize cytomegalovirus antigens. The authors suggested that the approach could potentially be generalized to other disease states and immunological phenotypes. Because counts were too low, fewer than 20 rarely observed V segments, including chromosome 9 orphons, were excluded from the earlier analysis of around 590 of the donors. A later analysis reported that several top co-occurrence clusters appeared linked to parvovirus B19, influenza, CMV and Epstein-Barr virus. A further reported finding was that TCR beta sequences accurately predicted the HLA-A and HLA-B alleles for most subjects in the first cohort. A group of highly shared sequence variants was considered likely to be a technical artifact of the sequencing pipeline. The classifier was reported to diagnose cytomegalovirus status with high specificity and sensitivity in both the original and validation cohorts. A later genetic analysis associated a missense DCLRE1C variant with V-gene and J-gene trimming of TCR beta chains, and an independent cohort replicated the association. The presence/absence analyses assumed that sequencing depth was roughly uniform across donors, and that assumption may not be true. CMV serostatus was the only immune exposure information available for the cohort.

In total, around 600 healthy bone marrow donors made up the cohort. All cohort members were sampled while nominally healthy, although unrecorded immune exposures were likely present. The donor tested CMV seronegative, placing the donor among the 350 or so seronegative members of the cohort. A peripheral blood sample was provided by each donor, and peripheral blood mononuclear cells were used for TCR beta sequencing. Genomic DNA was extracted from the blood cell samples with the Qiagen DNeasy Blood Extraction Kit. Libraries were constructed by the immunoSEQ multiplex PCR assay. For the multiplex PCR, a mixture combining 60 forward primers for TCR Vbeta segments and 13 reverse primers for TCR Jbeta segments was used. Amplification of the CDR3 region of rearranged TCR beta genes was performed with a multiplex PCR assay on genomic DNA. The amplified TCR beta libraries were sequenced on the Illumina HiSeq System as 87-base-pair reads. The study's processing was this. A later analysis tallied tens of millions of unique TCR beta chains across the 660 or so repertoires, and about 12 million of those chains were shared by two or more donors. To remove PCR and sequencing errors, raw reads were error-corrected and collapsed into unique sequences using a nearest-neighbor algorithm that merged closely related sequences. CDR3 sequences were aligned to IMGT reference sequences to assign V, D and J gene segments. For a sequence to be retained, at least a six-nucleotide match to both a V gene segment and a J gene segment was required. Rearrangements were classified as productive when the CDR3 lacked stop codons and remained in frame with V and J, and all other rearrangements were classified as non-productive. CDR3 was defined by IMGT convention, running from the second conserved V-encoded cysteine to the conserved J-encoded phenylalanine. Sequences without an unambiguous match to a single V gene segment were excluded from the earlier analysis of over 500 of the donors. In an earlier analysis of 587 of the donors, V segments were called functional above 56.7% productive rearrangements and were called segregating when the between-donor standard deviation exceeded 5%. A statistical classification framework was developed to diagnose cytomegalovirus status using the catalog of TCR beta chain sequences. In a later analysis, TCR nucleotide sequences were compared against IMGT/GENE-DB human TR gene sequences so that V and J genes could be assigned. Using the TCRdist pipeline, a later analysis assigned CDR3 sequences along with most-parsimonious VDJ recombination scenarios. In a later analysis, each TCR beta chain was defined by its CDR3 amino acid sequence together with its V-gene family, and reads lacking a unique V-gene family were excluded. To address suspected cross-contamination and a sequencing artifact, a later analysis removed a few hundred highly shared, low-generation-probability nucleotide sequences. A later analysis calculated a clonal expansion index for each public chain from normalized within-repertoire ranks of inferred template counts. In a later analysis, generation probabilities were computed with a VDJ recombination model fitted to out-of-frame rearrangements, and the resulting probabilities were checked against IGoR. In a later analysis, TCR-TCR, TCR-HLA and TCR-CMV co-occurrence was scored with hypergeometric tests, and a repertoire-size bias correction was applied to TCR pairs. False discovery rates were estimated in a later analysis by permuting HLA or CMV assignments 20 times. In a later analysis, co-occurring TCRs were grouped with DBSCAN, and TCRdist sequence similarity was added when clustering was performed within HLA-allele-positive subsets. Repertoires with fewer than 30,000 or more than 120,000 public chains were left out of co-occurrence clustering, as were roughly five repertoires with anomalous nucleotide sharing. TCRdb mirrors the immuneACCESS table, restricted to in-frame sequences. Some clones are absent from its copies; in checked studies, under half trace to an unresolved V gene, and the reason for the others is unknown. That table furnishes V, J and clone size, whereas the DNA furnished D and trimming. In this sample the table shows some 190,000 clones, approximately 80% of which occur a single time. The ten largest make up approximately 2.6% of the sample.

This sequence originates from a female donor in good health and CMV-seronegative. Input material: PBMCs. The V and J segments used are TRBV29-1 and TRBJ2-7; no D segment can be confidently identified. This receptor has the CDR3 CSVSRGHEQYF. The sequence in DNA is TGCAGCGTTAGTCGAGGCCACGAGCAGTACTTC.